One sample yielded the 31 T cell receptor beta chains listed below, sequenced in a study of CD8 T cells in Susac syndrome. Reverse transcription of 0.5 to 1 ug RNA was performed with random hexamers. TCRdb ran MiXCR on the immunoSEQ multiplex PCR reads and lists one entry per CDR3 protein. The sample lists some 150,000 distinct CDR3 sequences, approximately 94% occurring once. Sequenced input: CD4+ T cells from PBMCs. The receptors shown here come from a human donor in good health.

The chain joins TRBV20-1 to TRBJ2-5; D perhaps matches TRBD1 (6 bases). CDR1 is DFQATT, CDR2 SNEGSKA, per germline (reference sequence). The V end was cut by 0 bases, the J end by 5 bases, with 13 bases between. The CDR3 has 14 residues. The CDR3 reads CSARDHGGRETQYF. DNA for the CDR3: TGCAGTGCTAGAGATCATGGGGGCAGGGAGACCCAGTACTTC.

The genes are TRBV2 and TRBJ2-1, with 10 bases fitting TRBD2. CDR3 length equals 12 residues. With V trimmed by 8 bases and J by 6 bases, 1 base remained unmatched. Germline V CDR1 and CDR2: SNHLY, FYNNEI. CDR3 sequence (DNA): TGTGCCAGCCAGCGGGAGGGCAATGAGCAGTTCTTC. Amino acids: CASQREGNEQFF.

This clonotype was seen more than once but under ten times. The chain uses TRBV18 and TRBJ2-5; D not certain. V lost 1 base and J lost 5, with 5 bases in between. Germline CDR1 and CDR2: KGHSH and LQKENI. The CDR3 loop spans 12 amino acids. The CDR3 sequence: CASSPLRETQYF. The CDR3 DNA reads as TGTGCCAGCTCACCACTCCGGGAGACCCAGTACTTC.

The CDR3 region is CASSLGMSEQYF. The CDR3 nucleotides read TGTGCCAGCAGCTTAGGTATGAGCGAGCAGTACTTC. The chain uses TRBV7-8 and TRBJ2-7, with D unclear. Trimming left V 1 base short and J 6 bases short, with 7 bases between. Germline V gene data show CDR1 as SGHVS and CDR2 as FQNEAQ. This CDR3 is built from 12 residues.

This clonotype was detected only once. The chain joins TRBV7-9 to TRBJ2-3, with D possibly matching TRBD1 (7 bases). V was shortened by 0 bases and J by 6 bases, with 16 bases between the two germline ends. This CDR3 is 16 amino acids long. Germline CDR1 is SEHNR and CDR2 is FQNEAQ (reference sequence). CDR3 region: CASSLAQEGAWDTQYF. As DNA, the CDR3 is TGTGCCAGCAGCTTAGCGCAGGAGGGGGCATGGGATACGCAGTATTTT.

CDR3 DNA sequence: TGTGCCAGCAGCTACGGGGACGCGAACACCGGGGAGCTGTTTTTT. Translating it yields CASSYGDANTGELFF. The chain has TRBV3-1 and TRBJ2-2; D may match TRBD1 or TRBD2 (5 bases each). V was pared by 5 bases and J by 0 bases, with 10 bases between. The CDR3 has 15 amino acids. Germline V gene lookup returns CDR1 LGHDT and CDR2 YNNKEL (reference sequence).

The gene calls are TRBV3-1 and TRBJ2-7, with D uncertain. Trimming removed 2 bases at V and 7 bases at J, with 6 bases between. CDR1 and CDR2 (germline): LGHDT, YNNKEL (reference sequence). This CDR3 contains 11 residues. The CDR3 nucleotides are TGTGCCAGCAGCCAAAATCGTGAGCAGTACTTC. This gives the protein CASSQNREQYF.

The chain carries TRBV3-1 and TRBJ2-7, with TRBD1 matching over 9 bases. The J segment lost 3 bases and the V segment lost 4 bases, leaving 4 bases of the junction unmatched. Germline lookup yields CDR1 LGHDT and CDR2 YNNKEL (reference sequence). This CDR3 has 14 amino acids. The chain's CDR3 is CASSPATGGYEQYF. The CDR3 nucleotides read TGTGCCAGCAGCCCGGCGACAGGGGGCTACGAGCAGTACTTC.

CDR3 DNA sequence: TGTGCCAGCAGCCAAGATCCTTGGACAGCCCAAGAGACCCAGTACTTC. This sequence encodes CASSQDPWTAQETQYF. This chain uses TRBV3-1 with TRBJ2-5; D is perhaps TRBD1 (6 bases). Per the germline V gene, CDR1 is LGHDT and CDR2 is YNNKEL (reference sequence). This CDR3 spans 16 amino acids. V was clipped by 0 bases and J by 1 base, with 12 bases between them.

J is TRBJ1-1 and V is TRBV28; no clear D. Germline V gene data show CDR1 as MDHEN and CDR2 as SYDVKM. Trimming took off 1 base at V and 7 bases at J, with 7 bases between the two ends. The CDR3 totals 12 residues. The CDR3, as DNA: TGTGCCAGCAGTTTATTTCGGGGTGAAGCTTTCTTT. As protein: CASSLFRGEAFF.

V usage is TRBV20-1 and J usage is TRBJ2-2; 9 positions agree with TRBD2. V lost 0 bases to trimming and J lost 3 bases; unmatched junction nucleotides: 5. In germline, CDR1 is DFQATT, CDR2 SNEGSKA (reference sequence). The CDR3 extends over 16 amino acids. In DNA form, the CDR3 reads TGCAGTGCTAGAGATAGACTAGCGGTCGACACCGGGGAGCTGTTTTTT. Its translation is CSARDRLAVDTGELFF.

Written as DNA, the CDR3 is TGTGCCAGCAGCCCCTCCCCAGGCCGCGGACAGGACGTAAAGGAGACCCAGTACTTC. Translating gives CASSPSPGRGQDVKETQYF. This rearrangement joins TRBV3-1 to TRBJ2-5; 7 positions agree with TRBD1. The germline V gene encodes CDR1 LGHDT and CDR2 YNNKEL (reference sequence). Unmatched junction bases numbered 22, after V lost 4 bases and J lost 5 bases. The CDR3 sequence is 19 residues long.

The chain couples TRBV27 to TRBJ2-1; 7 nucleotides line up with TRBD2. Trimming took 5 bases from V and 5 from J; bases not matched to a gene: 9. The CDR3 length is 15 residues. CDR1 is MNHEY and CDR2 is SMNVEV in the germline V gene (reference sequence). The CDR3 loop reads CASSRLARLNNEQFF. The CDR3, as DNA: TGTGCCAGCAGTAGACTAGCTCGTTTAAACAATGAGCAGTTCTTC.

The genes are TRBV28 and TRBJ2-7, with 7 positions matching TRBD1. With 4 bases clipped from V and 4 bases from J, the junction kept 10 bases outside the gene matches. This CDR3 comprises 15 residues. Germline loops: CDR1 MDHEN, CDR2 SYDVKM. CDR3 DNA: TGTGCCAGCAGTTCCGCCGGGACAGAAGATTACGAGCAGTACTTC. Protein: CASSSAGTEDYEQYF.

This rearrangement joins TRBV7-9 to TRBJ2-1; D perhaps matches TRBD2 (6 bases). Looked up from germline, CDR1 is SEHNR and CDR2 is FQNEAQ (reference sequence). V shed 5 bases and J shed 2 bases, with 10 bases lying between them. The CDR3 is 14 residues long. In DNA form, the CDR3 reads TGTGCCAGCAGCGCGGGGACTCCCTACAATGAGCAGTTCTTC. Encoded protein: CASSAGTPYNEQFF.

CDR3 region: CASSQGPGQRAPQHF. DNA for the CDR3: TGCGCCAGCAGCCAAGGGCCAGGCCAACGGGCGCCCCAGCATTTT. The chain recombines TRBV4-1 with TRBJ1-5; D ambiguous. The germline V and J ends were trimmed by 1 base and 9 bases, with 16 bases remaining between them. Germline assignment: CDR1 MGHRA and CDR2 YSYEKL. The CDR3 runs to 15 residues.

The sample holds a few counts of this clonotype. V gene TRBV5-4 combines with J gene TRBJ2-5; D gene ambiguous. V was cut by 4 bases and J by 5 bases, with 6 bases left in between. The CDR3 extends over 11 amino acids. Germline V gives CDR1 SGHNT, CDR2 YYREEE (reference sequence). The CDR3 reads CASSGSETQYF. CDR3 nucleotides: TGTGCCAGCAGCGGCTCGGAGACCCAGTACTTC.

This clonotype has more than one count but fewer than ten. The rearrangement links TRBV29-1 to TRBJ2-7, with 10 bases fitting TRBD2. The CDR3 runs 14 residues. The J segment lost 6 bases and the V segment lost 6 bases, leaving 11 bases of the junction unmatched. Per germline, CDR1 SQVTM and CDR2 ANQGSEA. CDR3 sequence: CSVLLAGGFGEQYF. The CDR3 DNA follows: TGCAGCGTCCTATTAGCGGGAGGTTTTGGCGAGCAGTACTTC.

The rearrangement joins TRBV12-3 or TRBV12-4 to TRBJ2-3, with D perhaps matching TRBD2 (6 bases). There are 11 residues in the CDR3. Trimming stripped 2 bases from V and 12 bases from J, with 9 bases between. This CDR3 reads CASSLRGTQYF. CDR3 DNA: TGTGCCAGCAGTTTACGGGGGACCCAGTATTTT.

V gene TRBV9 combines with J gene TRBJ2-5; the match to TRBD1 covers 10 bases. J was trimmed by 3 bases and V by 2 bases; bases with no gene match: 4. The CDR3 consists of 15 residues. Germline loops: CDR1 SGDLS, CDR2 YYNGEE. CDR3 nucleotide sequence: TGTGCCAGCAGCGTGACAGGGGGCAGGAAAGAGACCCAGTACTTC. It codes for CASSVTGGRKETQYF.

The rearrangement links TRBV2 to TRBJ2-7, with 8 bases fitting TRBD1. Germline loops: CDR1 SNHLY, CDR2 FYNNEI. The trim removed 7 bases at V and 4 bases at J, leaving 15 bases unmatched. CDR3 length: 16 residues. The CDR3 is CASMKGSGQGGYEQYF. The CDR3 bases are TGTGCCAGCATGAAGGGCAGTGGACAGGGTGGGTACGAGCAGTACTTC.

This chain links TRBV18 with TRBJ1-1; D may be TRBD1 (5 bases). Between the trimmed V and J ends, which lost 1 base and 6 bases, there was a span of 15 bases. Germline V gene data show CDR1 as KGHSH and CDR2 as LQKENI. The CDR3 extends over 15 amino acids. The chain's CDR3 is CASSPRLGEKSEAFF. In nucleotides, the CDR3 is TGTGCCAGCTCACCACGTTTGGGGGAAAAATCTGAAGCTTTCTTT.

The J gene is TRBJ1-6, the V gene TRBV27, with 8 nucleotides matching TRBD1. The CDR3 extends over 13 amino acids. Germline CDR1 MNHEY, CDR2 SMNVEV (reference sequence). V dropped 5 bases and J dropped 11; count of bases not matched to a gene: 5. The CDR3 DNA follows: TGTGCCAGCAGTCCCAGGACAGGGCCACCCCTCCACTTT. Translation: CASSPRTGPPLHF.

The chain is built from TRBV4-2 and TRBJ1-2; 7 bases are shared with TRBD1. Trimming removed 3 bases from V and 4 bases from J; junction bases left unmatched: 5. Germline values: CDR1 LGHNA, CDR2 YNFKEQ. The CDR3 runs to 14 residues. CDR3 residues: CASSQGDRAYGYTF. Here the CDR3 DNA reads TGTGCCAGCAGCCAGGGCGACAGGGCCTATGGCTACACCTTC.

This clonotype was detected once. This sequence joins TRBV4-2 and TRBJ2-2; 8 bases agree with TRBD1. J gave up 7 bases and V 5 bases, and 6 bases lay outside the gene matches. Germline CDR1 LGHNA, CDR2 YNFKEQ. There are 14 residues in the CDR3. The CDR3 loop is CASSSQGADGELFF. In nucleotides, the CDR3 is TGTGCCAGCAGCTCCCAGGGGGCGGACGGGGAGCTGTTTTTT.

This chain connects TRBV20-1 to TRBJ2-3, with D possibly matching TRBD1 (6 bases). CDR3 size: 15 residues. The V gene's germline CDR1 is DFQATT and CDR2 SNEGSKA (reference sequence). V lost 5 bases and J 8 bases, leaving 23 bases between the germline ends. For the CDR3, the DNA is TGCAGTGCTCTCAATGAGGCAGGGACAAGGAGTACGCAGTATTTT. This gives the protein CSALNEAGTRSTQYF.

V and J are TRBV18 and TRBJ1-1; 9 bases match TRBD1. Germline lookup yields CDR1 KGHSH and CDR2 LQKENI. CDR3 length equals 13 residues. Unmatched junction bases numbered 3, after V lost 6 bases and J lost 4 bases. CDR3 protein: CASSETGGTEAFF. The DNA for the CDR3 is TGTGCCAGCTCCGAGACAGGGGGCACTGAAGCTTTCTTT.

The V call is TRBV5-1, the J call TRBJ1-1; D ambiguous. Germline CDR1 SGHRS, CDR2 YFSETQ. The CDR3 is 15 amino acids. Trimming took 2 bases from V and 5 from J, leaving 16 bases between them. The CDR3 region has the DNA TGCGCCAGCAGCTTAGGTCCCACGAGTGTGACTGAAGCTTTCTTT. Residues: CASSLGPTSVTEAFF.

This CDR3 reads CASSSGFGNTIYF. CDR3 coding DNA: TGTGCCAGCAGCTCAGGGTTTGGAAACACCATATATTTT. The chain joins TRBV7-6 to TRBJ1-3; D might be TRBD1 (5 bases). V gave up 4 bases and J gave up 3 bases, with 7 bases separating them. This CDR3 spans 13 amino acids. The germline V gene has CDR1 SGHVS and CDR2 FNYEAQ.

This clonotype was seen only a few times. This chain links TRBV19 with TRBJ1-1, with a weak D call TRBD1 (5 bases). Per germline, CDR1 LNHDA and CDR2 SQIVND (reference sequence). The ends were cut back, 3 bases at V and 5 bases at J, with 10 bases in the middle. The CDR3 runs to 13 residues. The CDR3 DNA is TGTGCCAGTAGTATCGGGGGGAATACTGAAGCTTTCTTT. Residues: CASSIGGNTEAFF.

CDR3 loop: CALKPENTEAFF. The CDR3 coding sequence is TGTGCCCTAAAGCCGGAAAACACTGAAGCTTTCTTT. This rearrangement joins TRBV30 to TRBJ1-1; D not resolved. Trimming took 8 bases from V and 2 from J, leaving 12 bases between them. Germline V CDR1 and CDR2: GTSNPN, SVGIG (reference sequence). The CDR3 has 12 amino acids.